This T cell receptor beta chain was obtained from a study of T cell changes during pregnancy in multiple sclerosis. Sequenced by immunoSEQ multiplex PCR; TCRdb stores in-frame clones only, minus some. The sample has about 94,000 clones, approximately 94% seen once. The germline V gene encodes CDR1 MDHEN and CDR2 SYDVKM. The CDR3 spans 13 residues. The gene calls are TRBV28 and TRBJ2-2; weak D call: TRBD1 (7 bases). The TCR sequence derives from a female donor with multiple sclerosis, enrolled in a pregnancy study. The sequencing here drew on peripheral blood, taken in the third trimester of pregnancy. The CDR3 is CGTGEEFAGELFF. Written as DNA, the CDR3 is TGTGGCACAGGGGAGGAGTTCGCCGGGGAGCTGTTTTTT.